This T cell receptor (beta chain) was identified in a study of T cell responses to AZD1222 COVID-19 vaccine. Points from the study as a whole: The donor group comprised mostly white British people and more females; the analysis possibly underestimated clonal diversity. Baseline antibody screening turned up just a handful of seropositive AZD1222 recipients. Repertoires were sampled only after the peak T cell response.

The length of the CDR3 is 15 residues. V was clipped by 4 bases and J by 1 base; unmatched bases: 7. In germline, CDR1 is LGHDT, CDR2 YNNKEL (reference sequence). This clone came up once. Its target is unknown. Second-dose intervals of approximately 4 or approximately 12 weeks were pooled. Sequencing used immunoSEQ multiplex PCR; TCRdb keeps in-frame clones, though not all of them. The sample gives 150,000 to 200,000 clones, roughly 92% of which show up once; 5.1% is in the top ten. The sequence was collected from an adult who received the AZD1222 COVID-19 vaccine. The chain links TRBV3-1 (or the pseudogene TRBV3-2) to TRBJ2-7; 7 bases fit TRBD1. The specimen was peripheral blood, collected 28 days after the second AZD1222 dose. For the CDR3, the DNA is TGTGCCAGCAGCCCACGACAGGGAAAGTCCTACGAGCAGTACTTC. This gives the protein CASSPRQGKSYEQYF.